The clone carrying this TCR beta chain was seen a handful of times. The antigen is undetermined. One end of the junction varies from germline; a read error may be responsible. Germline V lookup: CDR1 MNHNS, CDR2 SASEGT. This CDR3 comprises 15 residues. The library came from three nested PCR rounds adapted from ARM-PCR protocols. TCRdb re-derived calls from the multiplex PCR reads in MiXCR, one entry per CDR3 protein. The sample records 76,000 or so distinct CDR3 sequences, under 70% being singletons. The data belong to a study of tumor and adjacent non-tumor tissue in lung cancer. Study details: The cohort had about a dozen adenocarcinoma, 2 squamous cell and 1 small cell patients.

No cell sorting was done before RNA was extracted from the tissue. Study-wide findings and caveats: Tumor TCR diversity, when higher, was linked to shorter survival.

The chain joins TRBV6-1 to TRBJ2-1; possible D gene TRBD1, 5 bases. The source is a woman between 65 and 79 years old with non-small cell lung cancer. Sequencing input: lung tumor tissue. The CDR3 DNA reads TGTGCCAGCAGTGAAGCCCCAGGGCCCTGCAATGAGCACTTCTTC. Protein: CASSEAPGPCNEHFF.